Shown below are 23 T cell receptor beta chains from a single sample sequenced in a study of memory CD4+ T cells and cytomegalovirus serostatus (dated by TCRdb to about 2019). Single viable CD3+CD4+CD8-CD45RO+ cells were sorted as memory CD4+ T cells on a FACSAria II. Receptors were amplified or captured by the immunoSEQ multiplex PCR assay. TCRdb stores this immuneACCESS table with in-frame sequences only. Part of the clones is absent; in the studies checked, under half of the shortfall reflects unresolved V genes, and no reason is known for the rest. The sample includes 70,000 to 90,000 clones, with around 80% observed a single time. The biggest ten clones account for 2.5% to 3% of the sample. The material sequenced was memory CD4+ T cells from blood. These receptors were obtained from an adult in good health and CMV-seropositive.

The rearrangement links TRBV2 to TRBJ2-3; D ambiguous. The V end was cut by 6 bases, the J end by 0 bases, with 10 bases between. Germline assignment: CDR1 SNHLY and CDR2 FYNNEI. This CDR3 region has 14 residues. CDR3 nucleotides: TGTGCCAGCAGGAGCGATGGCAGCACAGATACGCAGTATTTT. Its protein is CASRSDGSTDTQYF.

The rearrangement joins TRBV28 to TRBJ1-1; no reliable D call. V lost 8 bases, J lost 3 bases, and 16 bases lay in between. The CDR3 loop spans 14 amino acids. The germline V gene has CDR1 MDHEN and CDR2 SYDVKM. CDR3 DNA: TGTGCCAGCCGGTCCCTGACGGCGGACACTGAAGCTTTCTTT. It encodes CASRSLTADTEAFF.

J is TRBJ1-4 and V is TRBV6-1, with D possibly being TRBD1 (6 bases). Germline V gene sequence: CDR1 MNHNS, CDR2 SASEGT. Trimming removed 1 base from V and 8 bases from J, with 11 bases in between. The CDR3 consists of 14 residues. This chain's CDR3 is CASSEGGAGEKLFF. CDR3 DNA sequence: TGTGCCAGCAGTGAAGGGGGGGCGGGGGAAAAACTGTTTTTT.

CDR3 sequence (DNA): TGTGCCAGCAGCTTGGTAGGGATAGGTAATTCACCCCTCCACTTT. This gives the protein CASSLVGIGNSPLHF. V and J are TRBV5-4 and TRBJ1-6; D is unresolved. CDR1 is SGHNT and CDR2 is YYREEE in the germline V gene (reference sequence). V was shortened by 0 bases and J by 6 bases, with 10 bases between the two germline ends. The CDR3 runs to 15 residues.

Only a few counts were recorded for this clone. DNA of the CDR3: TGTGCCAGCAGCCCGGGGGTTGGCTACACCTTC. Translated, it gives CASSPGVGYTF. This chain links TRBV11-3 with TRBJ1-2; D perhaps matches TRBD1 (5 bases). Per germline, CDR1 SGHNT and CDR2 YENEEA. This CDR3 comprises 11 residues. The V and J ends lost 5 bases and 7 bases respectively, with 8 bases between them. The variable domain in full, completed from reference TRBV11-3 and TRBJ1-2, reads EAGVVQSPRYKIIEKKQPVAFWCNPISGHNTLYWYLQNLGQGPELLIRYENEEAVDDSQLPKDRFSAERLKGVDSTLKIQPAELGDSAVYLCASSPGVGYTFGSGTRLTVV.

CDR3 sequence reads: CASSLSSGFSGSMETQYF. CDR3 nucleotides: TGTGCCAGCAGCTTATCCTCAGGTTTTAGCGGGAGCATGGAGACCCAGTACTTC. The chain joins TRBV7-8 to TRBJ2-5, with TRBD2 matching over 9 bases. The V gene end was trimmed by 2 bases and the J gene end by 5 bases; junction bases not matched to a gene: 15. Germline assignment: CDR1 SGHVS and CDR2 FQNEAQ. The CDR3 is 18 residues long.

V gene TRBV15 combines with J gene TRBJ1-3, with D possibly being TRBD1 (6 bases). V was shortened by 0 bases and J by 4 bases, with 13 bases between the two germline ends. The CDR3 totals 16 residues. The germline V gene has CDR1 LNHNV and CDR2 YYDKDF (reference sequence). CDR3 in amino acids: CATSRDRGPEGNTIYF. CDR3 nucleotide sequence: TGTGCCACCAGCAGAGACAGGGGTCCGGAAGGAAACACCATATATTTT.

J is TRBJ1-6 and V is TRBV25-1; D gene unclear. Germline V gives CDR1 MGHDK, CDR2 SYGVNS. The CDR3 length is 16 residues. Trimming removed 7 bases from V and 6 bases from J, with 19 bases in between. CDR3 amino acids: CASTSAYEGGNSPLHF. The CDR3, as DNA: TGTGCCAGCACGTCCGCATATGAGGGCGGTAATTCACCCCTCCACTTT.

The sample holds one count of this clone. V gene TRBV9 combines with J gene TRBJ2-2, with unresolved D. Per the germline V gene, CDR1 is SGDLS and CDR2 is YYNGEE. This CDR3 has 19 residues. V was trimmed by 0 bases and J by 3 bases, leaving 21 bases between them. The CDR3 nucleotides read TGTGCCAGCAGCGTAGAGCCCTCTCGCCTAACGGGTTACACCGGGGAGCTGTTTTTT. It translates to CASSVEPSRLTGYTGELFF.

The chain carries TRBV10-3 and TRBJ2-2; 7 bases match TRBD1. The CDR3 spans 15 residues. Germline CDR1 and CDR2: ENHRY and SYGVKD. The V gene end was trimmed by 0 bases and the J gene end by 5 bases; junction bases not matched to a gene: 3. The CDR3 spells CAISESTGWTGELFF. CDR3 in DNA: TGTGCCATCAGTGAGTCGACAGGGTGGACCGGGGAGCTGTTTTTT.

The V gene is TRBV7-9, the J gene TRBJ2-1, with a possible D match to TRBD1 (6 bases). There are 15 residues in the CDR3. Germline CDR1 and CDR2: SEHNR and FQNEAQ (reference sequence). Trimming took off 5 bases at V and 8 bases at J, with 19 bases between the two ends. In DNA, the CDR3 is TGTGCCAGCAGCATTCGGACAGACCCTCGGGATGAGCAGTTCTTC. This encodes CASSIRTDPRDEQFF.

The chain joins TRBV29-1 to TRBJ1-1; D remains ambiguous. CDR3 length: 10 amino acids. V was clipped by 6 bases and J by 1 base, with 3 bases between them. Germline lookup yields CDR1 SQVTM and CDR2 ANQGSEA. CDR3 DNA: TGCAGCGTAAAGAACACTGAAGCTTTCTTT. It yields the protein CSVKNTEAFF. The whole variable domain, remainder taken from reference TRBV29-1 and TRBJ1-1, is SAVISQKPSRDICQRGTSLTIQCQVDSQVTMMFWYRQQPGQSLTLIATANQGSEATYESGFVIDKFPISRPNLTFSTLTVSNMSPEDSSIYLCSVKNTEAFFGQGTRLTVV.

The chain carries TRBV4-1 and TRBJ1-2; 7 bases agree with TRBD1. Germline loops: CDR1 MGHRA, CDR2 YSYEKL. The CDR3 covers 16 residues. Germline trimming cut 0 bases from V and 6 bases from J; bases unmatched to any gene: 10. As DNA, the CDR3 is TGCGCCAGCAGCCAAGATAGGACAGGTACTCGCCATGGCTACACCTTC. This codes for CASSQDRTGTRHGYTF.

The rearrangement uses TRBV15 and TRBJ1-6; D gene uncertain. Germline V CDR1 and CDR2: LNHNV, YYDKDF (reference sequence). This CDR3 contains 14 residues. Trimming left V 3 bases short and J 5 bases short, with 8 bases between. The CDR3 sequence is CATSRSVNNSPLHF. The CDR3 DNA sequence: TGTGCCACCAGCAGGTCCGTAAATAATTCACCCCTCCACTTT.

The rearrangement joins TRBV11-3 to TRBJ1-2; D possibly corresponds to TRBD1 (5 bases). Looked up from germline, CDR1 is SGHNT and CDR2 is YENEEA. This CDR3 has 15 amino acids. Trimming took off 2 bases at V and 4 bases at J, with 14 bases between the two ends. In nucleotides, the CDR3 is TGTGCCAGCAGCTTACCCGGGGCGGGGGGCTATGGCTACACCTTC. It yields the protein CASSLPGAGGYGYTF.

This CDR3 is CASSLQGGTEAFF. DNA for the CDR3: TGTGCCAGCAGCTTGCAAGGAGGAACTGAAGCTTTCTTT. The chain recombines TRBV5-6 with TRBJ1-1; D uncertain. The CDR3 is 13 amino acids. Germline V gene data show CDR1 as SGHDT and CDR2 as YYEEEE. V gave up 1 base and J gave up 5 bases, with 9 bases separating them.

The chain combines TRBV19 with TRBJ1-1; D gene unclear. This CDR3 is built from 13 residues. Trimming left V 5 bases short and J 4 bases short, with 11 bases between. Germline CDR1 reads LNHDA; CDR2 reads SQIVND (reference sequence). The CDR3 DNA is TGTGCCAGTAGTCCTCCGGGTTCCACTGAAGCTTTCTTT. Residues: CASSPPGSTEAFF. Based on the CDR3 plus reference TRBV19 and TRBJ1-1, the full variable domain is DGGITQSPKYLFRKEGQNVTLSCEQNLNHDAMYWYRQDPGQGLRLIYYSQIVNDFQKGDIAEGYSVSREKKESFPLTVTSAQKNPTAFYLCASSPPGSTEAFFGQGTRLTVV.

The gene calls are TRBV5-4 and TRBJ1-5; tentatively, D is TRBD1 (6 bases). This CDR3 has 15 amino acids. Germline-derived CDR1 and CDR2 are SGHNT and YYREEE (reference sequence). Trimming took off 1 base at V and 4 bases at J, with 12 bases between the two ends. CDR3 region: CASSLRGAENQPQHF. The CDR3, as DNA: TGTGCCAGCAGCTTGCGGGGGGCAGAGAATCAGCCCCAGCATTTT.

The CDR3 region has the DNA TGCGCCAGCAGCCAAACCCCCTGGGGGGCCGAGCAGTACGTC. Amino acid sequence: CASSQTPWGAEQYV. This chain connects TRBV4-1 to TRBJ2-7; D could derive from TRBD1 or TRBD2 (6 bases each). Trimming took 2 bases from V and 6 from J, leaving 14 bases between them. The CDR3 loop spans 14 amino acids. Germline loops: CDR1 MGHRA, CDR2 YSYEKL.

The chain employs TRBV7-9 and TRBJ2-1, with 15 bases lining up with TRBD2. CDR3 length: 17 amino acids. The V segment lost 2 bases and the J segment 7 bases; nucleotides outside the gene matches: 6. The V gene's germline CDR1 is SEHNR and CDR2 FQNEAQ (reference sequence). CDR3: CASSLIEGLAGGNEQFF. The CDR3 DNA follows: TGTGCCAGCAGCTTAATAGAAGGACTAGCGGGAGGGAATGAGCAGTTCTTC.

This rearrangement joins TRBV19 to TRBJ1-1; a possible D gene is TRBD1 (5 bases). Trimming removed 5 bases from V and 4 bases from J, with 11 bases in between. The CDR3 sequence is 13 residues long. Germline assignment: CDR1 LNHDA and CDR2 SQIVND (reference sequence). The CDR3 is CASSEGRATEAFF. The CDR3 DNA reads TGTGCCAGTAGTGAGGGCAGGGCCACTGAAGCTTTCTTT. Using reference TRBV19 and TRBJ1-1 for the parts outside the CDR3, the full variable domain is DGGITQSPKYLFRKEGQNVTLSCEQNLNHDAMYWYRQDPGQGLRLIYYSQIVNDFQKGDIAEGYSVSREKKESFPLTVTSAQKNPTAFYLCASSEGRATEAFFGQGTRLTVV.

V gene TRBV5-1 combines with J gene TRBJ1-3; maybe TRBD1 (6 bases). Deletions cut 4 bases from V and 0 bases from J, with 8 bases between. The CDR3 runs 14 residues. Looked up from germline, CDR1 is SGHRS and CDR2 is YFSETQ. The chain's CDR3 is CASSDRISGNTIYF. Written as DNA, the CDR3 is TGCGCCAGCAGCGACAGGATCTCTGGAAACACCATATATTTT.

J is TRBJ2-3 and V is TRBV6-5, with a tentative D call TRBD1 (6 bases). With 5 bases removed from V and 8 bases from J, the gap between germline ends came to 8 bases. The CDR3 is 11 amino acids. Germline V gene lookup returns CDR1 MNHEY and CDR2 SVGAGI. This CDR3 is CASSEGGTQYF. CDR3 sequence (DNA): TGTGCCAGCAGTGAAGGGGGTACGCAGTATTTT.